One and the same sample provided the 14 T cell receptor beta chains below, sequenced in a study of shared clonotypes between healthy human individuals. Method: immunoSEQ multiplex PCR; TCRdb's copy keeps in-frame clones and lacks some. The sample contains more than 2 million clones, about 95% of which appear only once. Sequences were obtained from naive CD4+ T cells sorted from blood. The subset here: CD45RA+ positively selected. The origin of the receptors is a man between 18 and 35 years old in good health.

The genes are TRBV18 and TRBJ2-3; D unclear. The V end was cut by 4 bases, the J end by 0 bases, with 11 bases between. The CDR3 has 15 residues. Germline assignment: CDR1 KGHSH and CDR2 LQKENI. CDR3 sequence: CASSRSFTSTDTQYF. DNA of the CDR3: TGTGCCAGCTCACGTTCGTTCACTAGCACAGATACGCAGTATTTT.

Worth noting for this clone: The sample carries other DNA sequences with the same CDR3. V gene TRBV9 combines with J gene TRBJ1-2; D remains unclear. This CDR3 region has 14 residues. Trimming took off 0 bases at V and 4 bases at J, with 10 bases between the two ends. Germline values: CDR1 SGDLS, CDR2 YYNGEE. For the CDR3, the DNA is TGTGCCAGCAGCGTAGGCTCTTTTTCCTATGGCTACACCTTC. Its translation is CASSVGSFSYGYTF.

The V gene is TRBV10-3, the J gene TRBJ2-3; either TRBD1 or TRBD2 may fit D (6 bases each). The CDR3 is made up of 16 amino acids. CDR1 ENHRY and CDR2 SYGVKD come from the germline V gene. V dropped 10 bases and J dropped 3 bases, with 23 bases sitting between them. The CDR3 spells CATTKGEAGVTDTQYF. CDR3 DNA sequence: TGTGCCACCACGAAAGGGGAGGCAGGGGTGACAGATACGCAGTATTTT.

With respect to this clone: Other nucleotide sequences in the sample specify the same CDR3. The chain has TRBV5-4 and TRBJ1-1, with D perhaps matching TRBD1 (5 bases). CDR3 length: 14 residues. V lost 1 base and J 8 bases, leaving 15 bases between the germline ends. Germline assignment: CDR1 SGHNT and CDR2 YYREEE (reference sequence). The CDR3 sequence is CASSLSTGRTEAFF. CDR3 DNA sequence: TGTGCCAGCAGCTTGTCAACGGGACGGACGGAAGCTTTCTTT. Full variable domain (remainder filled in from reference TRBV5-4 and TRBJ1-1): ETGVTQSPTHLIKTRGQQVTLRCSSQSGHNTVSWYQQALGQGPQFIFQYYREEENGRGNFPPRFSGLQFPNYSSELNVNALELDDSALYLCASSLSTGRTEAFFGQGTRLTVV.

This clone is a singleton in its sample. DNA for the CDR3: TGCGCCAGCAGTGAGACTAGCGGGGGAATCGGCAAAAACATTCAGTACTTC. Its protein is CASSETSGGIGKNIQYF. The J gene is TRBJ2-4, the V gene TRBV10-2; TRBD2 matches at 11 bases. Germline CDR1 WSHSY, CDR2 SAAADI. V shed 2 bases and J 3 bases; nucleotides not matched to a gene: 6. The CDR3 is 17 residues long.

The rearrangement uses TRBV18 and TRBJ2-7, with 7 bases identical to TRBD1. V lost 1 base, J lost 3 bases, and 15 bases stayed unmatched. The V gene's germline CDR1 is KGHSH and CDR2 LQKENI. The CDR3 covers 18 residues. CDR3 nucleotide sequence: TGTGCCAGCTCACCACTAAGACAGCTACAGGGGTTGGGCTACGAGCAGTACTTC. Protein: CASSPLRQLQGLGYEQYF. The variable domain in full, completed from reference TRBV18 and TRBJ2-7, reads NAGVMQNPRHLVRRRGQEARLRCSPMKGHSHVYWYRQLPEEGLKFMVYLQKENIIDESGMPKERFSAEFPKEGPSILRIQQVVRGDSAAYFCASSPLRQLQGLGYEQYFGPGTRLTVT.

The rearrangement joins TRBV6-5 to TRBJ1-3, with 9 bases identical to TRBD1. The CDR3 has 15 residues. Looked up from germline, CDR1 is MNHEY and CDR2 is SVGAGI. The junction had 7 bases not matched to a gene; V was cut back by 7 bases and J by 3 bases. This CDR3 reads CASKITGGSGNTIYF. CDR3 sequence (DNA): TGTGCCAGCAAAATCACAGGGGGCAGTGGAAACACCATATATTTT.

The V and J genes are TRBV18 and TRBJ1-4; a weak D match, TRBD1 (5 bases). This CDR3 has 18 amino acids. The V and J ends lost 3 bases and 8 bases respectively, with 25 bases between them. The V gene's germline CDR1 is KGHSH and CDR2 LQKENI. The CDR3 DNA reads as TGTGCCAGCTCACCCTCCAGGTCCCCCGGGGGATCCGGGGAAAAACTGTTTTTT. Its protein product is CASSPSRSPGGSGEKLFF. The variable domain in full, completed from reference TRBV18 and TRBJ1-4, reads NAGVMQNPRHLVRRRGQEARLRCSPMKGHSHVYWYRQLPEEGLKFMVYLQKENIIDESGMPKERFSAEFPKEGPSILRIQQVVRGDSAAYFCASSPSRSPGGSGEKLFFGSGTQLSVL.

V gene TRBV5-6 combines with J gene TRBJ2-1, with 10 bases identical to TRBD1. The germline V gene has CDR1 SGHDT and CDR2 YYEEEE. This CDR3 is 15 amino acids long. Germline trimming cut 4 bases from V and 9 bases from J; bases unmatched to any gene: 10. CDR3 sequence reads: CASSRDRGLGGEQFF. CDR3 nucleotide sequence: TGTGCCAGCAGCCGAGACAGGGGGCTGGGCGGTGAGCAGTTCTTC.

The chain couples TRBV7-2 to TRBJ1-1; D ambiguous. Between the trimmed V and J ends, which lost 5 bases and 5 bases, there was a span of 15 bases. This CDR3 has 14 residues. Germline lookup yields CDR1 SGHTA and CDR2 FQGNSA. CDR3 DNA: TGTGCCAGCAGCCCTTACGGGCAGTATACTGAAGCTTTCTTT. Protein product: CASSPYGQYTEAFF. Together with reference TRBV7-2 and TRBJ1-1, the CDR3 gives the full variable domain: GAGVSQSPSNKVTEKGKDVELRCDPISGHTALYWYRQSLGQGLEFLIYFQGNSAPDKSGLPSDRFSAERTGGSVSTLTIQRTQQEDSAVYLCASSPYGQYTEAFFGQGTRLTVV.

This clone has just one count. The V and J genes are TRBV14 and TRBJ2-1, with 9 bases fitting TRBD1. V shed 3 bases and J 6 bases; nucleotides not matched to a gene: 9. The CDR3 totals 16 residues. CDR1 is SGHDN and CDR2 is FVKESK in the germline V gene. The CDR3 loop reads CASSHLTGGIPNEQFF. Written as DNA, the CDR3 is TGTGCCAGCAGCCACCTGACAGGGGGAATCCCCAATGAGCAGTTCTTC.

The chain is built from TRBV6-6 and TRBJ1-2; TRBD1 agrees at 7 bases. J lost 4 bases, V lost 4 bases, and 6 bases had no gene match. The CDR3 consists of 14 residues. Germline-derived CDR1 and CDR2 are MNHNY and SVGAGI (reference sequence). Written as DNA, the CDR3 is TGTGCCAGCAGTTTCGACAGGGTCACCTATGGCTACACCTTC. Its protein is CASSFDRVTYGYTF.

V is TRBV7-2 and J is TRBJ2-3; D unresolved. Germline V lookup: CDR1 SGHTA, CDR2 FQGNSA. V gave up 4 bases and J gave up 5 bases, with 22 bases separating them. This CDR3 contains 17 residues. The CDR3: CASSSTFLRSLGDTQYF. Here the CDR3 DNA reads TGTGCCAGCAGCTCGACCTTTTTGCGCTCCCTTGGAGATACGCAGTATTTT. Drawing the rest from reference TRBV7-2 and TRBJ2-3, the complete variable domain is GAGVSQSPSNKVTEKGKDVELRCDPISGHTALYWYRQSLGQGLEFLIYFQGNSAPDKSGLPSDRFSAERTGGSVSTLTIQRTQQEDSAVYLCASSSTFLRSLGDTQYFGPGTRLTVL.

Details on this clone: Other DNA sequences within the sample encode an identical CDR3. V usage is TRBV18 and J usage is TRBJ1-6; unclear D gene. Germline values: CDR1 KGHSH, CDR2 LQKENI. The V end was cut by 1 base, the J end by 10 bases, with 8 bases between. The CDR3 spans 13 residues. The CDR3 loop is CASSPLADSPLHF. The CDR3 DNA is TGTGCCAGCTCACCACTCGCGGACTCACCCCTCCACTTT.